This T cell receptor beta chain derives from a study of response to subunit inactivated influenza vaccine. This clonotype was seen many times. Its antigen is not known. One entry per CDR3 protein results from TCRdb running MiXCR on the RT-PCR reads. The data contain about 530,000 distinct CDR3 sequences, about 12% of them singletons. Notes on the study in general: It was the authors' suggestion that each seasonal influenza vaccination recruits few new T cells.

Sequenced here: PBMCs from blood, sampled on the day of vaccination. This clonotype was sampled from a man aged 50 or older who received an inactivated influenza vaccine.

The CDR3 bases are TGTGCCAGCAGCCTCGATTACTACGAGCAGTACTTC. Its protein product is CASSLDYYEQYF. This chain links TRBV28 with TRBJ2-7; D is uncertain. V lost 6 bases and J 3 bases, leaving 9 bases between the germline ends. The CDR3 consists of 12 residues. Germline loops: CDR1 MDHEN, CDR2 SYDVKM.